This is a list of T cell receptor beta chains from one sample in a study of CD8+CD57+ T cells in acquired aplastic anemia. MiXCR, run by TCRdb on the reads, gives a single entry per CDR3 protein. Here the sample spans around 290,000 distinct CDR3 sequences, 45% to 65% being singletons. What was sequenced was sorted CD4+, CD8+, or CD8+CD57+ T cells (not recorded which) from PBMCs. These receptors all stem from a human donor with aplastic anemia. Both conserved end residues are part of each CDR3. D genes are given only for firm matches. For some rows the clone size is stated as once, few or many, or as a class when expanded; others skip it.

cdr3_length	d_call	j_call	clone_size	v_call	cdr3_aa	cdr3_nt
12	-	TRBJ2-3	-	TRBV3-1	CASSDLRDTQYF	TGTGCCAGCAGTGACCTAAGGGATACGCAGTATTTT
15	-	TRBJ2-1	many	TRBV7-3	CASSLQGGPYNEQFF	TGTGCCAGCAGCTTACAAGGGGGTCCCTACAATGAGCAGTTCTTC
15	-	TRBJ2-5	-	TRBV11-2	CASSRADGNSETQYF	TGTGCCAGCAGCCGGGCCGACGGGAACTCAGAGACCCAGTACTTC
18	-	TRBJ1-5	-	TRBV6-1	CASSEDWTDKFSNQPQHF	TGTGCCAGCAGTGAAGACTGGACCGATAAATTTAGCAATCAGCCCCAGCATTTT
17	-	TRBJ1-4	-	TRBV19	CASRSTNLPAANEKLFF	TGTGCCAGTAGATCCACAAATCTTCCCGCGGCTAATGAAAAACTGTTTTTT
15	TRBD1	TRBJ2-1	-	TRBV10-3	CAISPGTGGKNEQFF	TGTGCCATCAGTCCCGGGACAGGGGGAAAAAATGAGCAGTTCTTC
16	-	TRBJ1-2	many	TRBV4-1	CASSQDPQRANYGYTF	TGCGCCAGCAGCCAAGATCCCCAGAGAGCTAACTATGGCTACACCTTC
13	-	TRBJ2-5	few	TRBV7-8	CASSLVLLETQYF	TGTGCCAGCAGCTTAGTGCTGTTGGAGACCCAGTACTTC
13	TRBD2	TRBJ2-7	many	TRBV6-2/TRBV6-3	CASNLAGSYEQYF	TGTGCCAGCAATTTAGCGGGCTCCTACGAGCAGTACTTC
13	-	TRBJ1-5	-	TRBV24-1	CATSAPGGQPQHF	TGTGCCACCAGTGCCCCGGGAGGGCAGCCCCAGCATTTT
15	-	TRBJ2-7	many	TRBV16	CASSQFLRDSYEQYF	TGTGCCAGCAGCCAATTCTTACGCGACAGCTACGAGCAGTACTTC
12	-	TRBJ1-2	many	TRBV7-9	CASSLEARGYTF	TGTGCCAGCAGCTTAGAAGCACGTGGCTACACCTTC
11	-	TRBJ1-1	many	TRBV28	CASRINTEAFF	TGTGCCAGCAGAATAAACACTGAAGCTTTCTTT
14	-	TRBJ1-6	-	TRBV6-2/TRBV6-3	CASIQSSYNSPLHF	TGTGCCAGCATCCAGAGCTCCTATAATTCACCCCTCCACTTT
20	TRBD2	TRBJ2-2	many	TRBV5-1	CASSLLAGAPGGLNTGELFF	TGCGCCAGCAGCTTACTAGCGGGAGCCCCAGGCGGGTTGAACACCGGGGAGCTGTTTTTT
14	-	TRBJ1-4	-	TRBV2	CASSEGALTEKLFF	TGTGCCAGCAGTGAGGGGGCGCTTACTGAAAAACTGTTTTTT
12	-	TRBJ2-1	many	TRBV7-9	CASSLGVNEQFF	TGTGCCAGCAGCTTAGGGGTTAATGAGCAGTTCTTC
15	TRBD1	TRBJ2-7	-	TRBV6-1	CASRPGQVPSYEQYF	TGTGCCAGTAGACCCGGACAGGTACCCTCCTACGAGCAGTACTTC
14	TRBD1	TRBJ1-1	-	TRBV9	CASSARTGGTEAFF	TGTGCCAGCAGCGCACGGACAGGGGGCACTGAAGCTTTCTTT
16	-	TRBJ1-1	-	TRBV2	CASSVHSTGVNTEAFF	TGTGCCAGCAGTGTCCATTCGACAGGAGTGAACACTGAAGCTTTCTTT
15	-	TRBJ1-3	-	TRBV19	CASSTGLRFGNTIYF	TGTGCCAGTAGTACGGGACTTCGCTTCGGCAACACCATATATTTT
14	-	TRBJ2-4	-	TRBV20-1	CSAPRTGRGNIQYF	TGCAGTGCTCCCCGGACAGGGAGGGGTAACATTCAGTACTTC
13	-	TRBJ1-5	many	TRBV6-1	CASQVGGNQPQHF	TGTGCCAGCCAAGTAGGGGGGAATCAGCCCCAGCATTTT
15	-	TRBJ2-1	many	TRBV7-3	CASSLESQPYNEQFF	TGTGCCAGCAGCTTAGAAAGCCAGCCCTACAATGAGCAGTTCTTC
14	TRBD1	TRBJ2-5	many	TRBV5-1	CASSSGDRGETQYF	TGCGCCAGCAGCTCCGGGGACAGGGGAGAGACCCAGTACTTC
13	-	TRBJ2-3	many	TRBV6-5	CASTLPGTDTQYF	TGTGCCAGCACCCTACCTGGCACAGATACGCAGTATTTT
13	-	TRBJ1-6	many	TRBV25-1	CASNSLDNSPLHF	TGTGCCAGCAATTCACTGGATAATTCACCCCTCCACTTT
16	TRBD1	TRBJ1-5	once	TRBV7-9	CASSLDRGQGKGPQHF	TGTGCCAGCAGCTTAGATCGGGGACAGGGAAAAGGGCCCCAGCATTTT
16	TRBD2	TRBJ2-5	-	TRBV24-1	CATSEGLAGEQETQYF	TGTGCCACCAGTGAAGGACTAGCGGGGGAACAAGAGACCCAGTACTTC
15	-	TRBJ2-7	-	TRBV29-1	CSVEGGATLPYEQYF	TGCAGCGTTGAAGGGGGAGCCACCCTTCCCTACGAGCAGTACTTC
13	-	TRBJ1-5	-	TRBV7-8	CASSLGVREVEHF	TGTGCCAGCAGCTTAGGAGTTCGGGAAGTAGAGCATTTT
15	TRBD1	TRBJ2-5	-	TRBV20-1	CSARRGTGAQETQYF	TGCAGTGCTAGGCGCGGGACAGGGGCGCAAGAGACCCAGTACTTC
13	TRBD1	TRBJ2-1	-	TRBV15	CATYGTEYNEQFF	TGTGCCACCTACGGGACAGAGTACAATGAGCAGTTCTTC
16	TRBD2	TRBJ2-5	few	TRBV7-6	CASSLGGTSGGETQYF	TGTGCCAGCAGCTTAGGGGGCACTAGCGGAGGAGAGACCCAGTACTTC
15	TRBD2	TRBJ2-5	-	TRBV20-1	CSARATSGRQETQYF	TGCAGTGCTAGAGCTACTAGCGGGAGACAAGAGACCCAGTACTTC
12	-	TRBJ2-7	-	TRBV12-3/TRBV12-4	CASRTTGGEQYF	TGTGCCAGCAGAACCACCGGGGGTGAGCAGTACTTC
14	-	TRBJ2-5	-	TRBV14	CASSQGLTGGTQYF	TGTGCCAGCAGCCAGGGTCTCACAGGAGGGACCCAGTACTTC
13	-	TRBJ2-7	many	TRBV18	CASSVGEDYEQYF	TGTGCCAGCTCCGTGGGAGAAGACTACGAGCAGTACTTC
14	TRBD2	TRBJ2-7	-	TRBV7-6	CASSPRGSDYEQYF	TGTGCCAGCAGCCCACGCGGGAGTGACTACGAGCAGTACTTC
13	-	TRBJ2-5	-	TRBV21-1	CASSTAGKETQYF	TGTGCCAGCAGCACTGCCGGCAAGGAGACCCAGTACTTC
12	-	TRBJ1-2	-	TRBV29-1	CSVAGRSGGYTF	TGCAGCGTGGCGGGACGTTCGGGTGGCTACACCTTC
13	-	TRBJ2-7	-	TRBV2	CASKGYAIPEQYF	TGTGCCAGCAAGGGGTACGCGATTCCCGAGCAGTACTTC
13	-	TRBJ2-7	-	TRBV2	CASTSGTGSEQYF	TGTGCCAGCACCTCGGGAACAGGGTCCGAGCAGTACTTC
15	TRBD2	TRBJ2-6	-	TRBV5-1	CASREPSGRANVLTF	TGCGCCAGCAGAGAGCCTAGCGGGAGGGCCAACGTCCTGACTTTC
15	-	TRBJ2-3	-	TRBV2	CASSEGGRGGDTQYF	TGTGCCAGCAGTGAAGGGGGTCGGGGCGGGGATACGCAGTATTTT